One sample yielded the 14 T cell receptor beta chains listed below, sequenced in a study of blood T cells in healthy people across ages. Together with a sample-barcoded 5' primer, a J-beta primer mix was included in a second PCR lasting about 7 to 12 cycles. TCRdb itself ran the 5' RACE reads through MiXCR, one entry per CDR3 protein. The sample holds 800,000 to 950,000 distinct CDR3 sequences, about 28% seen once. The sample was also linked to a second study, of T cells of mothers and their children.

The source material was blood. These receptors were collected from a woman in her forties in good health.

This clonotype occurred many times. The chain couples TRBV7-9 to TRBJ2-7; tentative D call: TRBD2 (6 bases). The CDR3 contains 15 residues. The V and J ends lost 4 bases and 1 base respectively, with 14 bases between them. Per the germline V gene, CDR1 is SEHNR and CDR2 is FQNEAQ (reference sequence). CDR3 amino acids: CASSSTMTSSYEQYF. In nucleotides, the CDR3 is TGTGCCAGCAGCTCGACCATGACTAGTTCCTACGAGCAGTACTTC.

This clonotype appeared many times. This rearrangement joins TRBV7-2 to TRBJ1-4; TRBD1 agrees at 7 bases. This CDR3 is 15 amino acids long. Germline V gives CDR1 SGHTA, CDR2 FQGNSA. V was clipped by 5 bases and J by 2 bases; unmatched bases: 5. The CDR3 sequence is CASSRNRGTNEKLFF. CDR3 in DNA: TGTGCCAGCAGCCGAAACAGGGGCACTAATGAAAAACTGTTTTTT.

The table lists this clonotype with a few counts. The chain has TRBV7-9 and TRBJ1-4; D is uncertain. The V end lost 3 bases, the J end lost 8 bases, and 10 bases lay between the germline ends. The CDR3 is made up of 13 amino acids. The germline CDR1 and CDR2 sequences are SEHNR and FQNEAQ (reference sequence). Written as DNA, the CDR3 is TGTGCCAGCAGCTTCCCCGGACCGGAAAAACTGTTTTTT. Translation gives CASSFPGPEKLFF. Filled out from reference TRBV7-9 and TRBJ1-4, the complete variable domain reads DTGVSQNPRHKITKRGQNVTFRCDPISEHNRLYWYRQTLGQGPEFLTYFQNEAQLEKSRLLSDRFSAERPKGSFSTLEIQRTEQGDSAMYLCASSFPGPEKLFFGSGTQLSVL.

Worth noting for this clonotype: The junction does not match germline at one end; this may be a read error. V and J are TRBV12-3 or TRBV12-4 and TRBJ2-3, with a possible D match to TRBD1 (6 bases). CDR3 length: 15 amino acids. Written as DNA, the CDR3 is TGTGCCAACAGTTTTTCTCGGACAGCCACAGATACGCAGTATTTT. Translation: CANSFSRTATDTQYF.

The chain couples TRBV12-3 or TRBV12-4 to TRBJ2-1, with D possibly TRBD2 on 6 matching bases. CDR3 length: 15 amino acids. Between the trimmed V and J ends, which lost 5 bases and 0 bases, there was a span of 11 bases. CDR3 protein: CASSSGWSSYNEQFF. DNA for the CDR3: TGTGCCAGCAGTAGCGGGTGGAGCTCCTACAATGAGCAGTTCTTC.

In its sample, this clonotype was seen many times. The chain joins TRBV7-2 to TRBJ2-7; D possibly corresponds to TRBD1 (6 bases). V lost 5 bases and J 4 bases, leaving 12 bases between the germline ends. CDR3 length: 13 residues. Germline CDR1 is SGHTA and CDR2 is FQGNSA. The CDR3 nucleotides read TGTGCCAGCAGCCGACCACAGGGATACGAGCAGTACTTC. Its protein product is CASSRPQGYEQYF.

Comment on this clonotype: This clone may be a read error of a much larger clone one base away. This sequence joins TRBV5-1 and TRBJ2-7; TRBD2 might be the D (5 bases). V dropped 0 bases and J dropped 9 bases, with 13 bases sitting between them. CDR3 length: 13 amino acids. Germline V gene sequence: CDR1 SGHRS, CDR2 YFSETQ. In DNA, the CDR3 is TGCGCCAGCAGCTTGGCTAGCCTGGTCGCGCAGTACTTC. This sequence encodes CASSLASLVAQYF.

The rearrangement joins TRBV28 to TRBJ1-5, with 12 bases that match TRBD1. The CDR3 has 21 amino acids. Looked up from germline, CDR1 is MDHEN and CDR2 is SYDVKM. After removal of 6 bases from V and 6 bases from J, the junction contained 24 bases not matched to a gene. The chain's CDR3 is CASSLIVWTGTGGAEGQPQHF. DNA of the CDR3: TGTGCCAGCAGCCTGATAGTTTGGACCGGGACAGGGGGCGCAGAAGGTCAGCCCCAGCATTTT. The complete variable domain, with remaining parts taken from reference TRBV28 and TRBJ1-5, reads DVKVTQSSRYLVKRTGEKVFLECVQDMDHENMFWYRQDPGLGLRLIYFSYDVKMKEKGDIPEGYSVSREKKERFSLILESASTNQTSMYLCASSLIVWTGTGGAEGQPQHFGDGTRLSIL.

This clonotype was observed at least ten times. Here the CDR3 DNA reads TGTGCCAGCTCACCAGACCTGCAAGAGACCCAGTACTTC. Protein product: CASSPDLQETQYF. The chain links TRBV12-3 or TRBV12-4 to TRBJ2-5; unclear D gene. The ends were cut back, 8 bases at V and 2 bases at J, with 12 bases in the middle. The CDR3 runs to 13 residues.

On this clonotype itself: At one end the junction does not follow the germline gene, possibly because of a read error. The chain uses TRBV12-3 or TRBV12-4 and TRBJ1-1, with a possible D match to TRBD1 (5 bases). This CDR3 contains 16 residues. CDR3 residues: CASSLWGRTLNTEAFF. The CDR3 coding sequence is TGTGCCAGCAGTTTATGGGGCAGGACCCTGAACACTGAGGCTTTCTTT.

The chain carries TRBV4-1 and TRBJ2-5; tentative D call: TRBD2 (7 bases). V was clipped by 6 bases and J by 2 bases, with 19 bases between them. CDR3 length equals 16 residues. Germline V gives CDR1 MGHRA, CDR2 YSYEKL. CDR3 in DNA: TGCGCCAGCAGAGATCCGGGGGGCCACGATCAAGAGACCCAGTACTTC. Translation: CASRDPGGHDQETQYF.

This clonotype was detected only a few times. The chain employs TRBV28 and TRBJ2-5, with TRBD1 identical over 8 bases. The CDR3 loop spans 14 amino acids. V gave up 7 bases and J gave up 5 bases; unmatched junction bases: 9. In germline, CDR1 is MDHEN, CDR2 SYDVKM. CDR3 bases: TGTGCCAGCACGCGGCAGGGGGCGGGGGAGACCCAGTACTTC. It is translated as CASTRQGAGETQYF.

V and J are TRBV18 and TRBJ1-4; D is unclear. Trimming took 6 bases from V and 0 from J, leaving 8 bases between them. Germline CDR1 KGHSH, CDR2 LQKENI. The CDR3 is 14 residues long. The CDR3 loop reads CASSQQTTNEKLFF. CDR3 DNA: TGTGCCAGCTCGCAGCAGACAACTAATGAAAAACTGTTTTTT.

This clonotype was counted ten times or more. CDR3 region: CASSTDNSYEQYF. The CDR3 DNA is TGTGCCAGCAGCACCGACAATTCCTACGAGCAGTACTTC. The V call is TRBV12-3 or TRBV12-4, the J call TRBJ2-7, with unresolved D. CDR3 length: 13 residues. Between the trimmed V and J ends, which lost 6 bases and 1 base, there was a span of 10 bases.